This T cell receptor beta chain was captured by sequencing in a study of blood T cell repertoires in COVID-19. Study background: COVID-19 samples, acute and convalescent, were from the United States, Italy and Spain. The cDNA or gDNA used as material had been derived from T cells, B-cell-depleted T cells, or PBMCs.

Some clones are missing from TCRdb's copy, which holds only in-frame ones; the method was immunoSEQ multiplex PCR. The sample holds approximately 220,000 clones; over 70% are singletons and the top ten take about 8%. V lost 7 bases and J 4 bases, leaving 14 bases between the germline ends. Germline loops: CDR1 MNHEY, CDR2 SVGAGI. This CDR3 contains 14 residues. The rearrangement links TRBV6-5 to TRBJ1-3; tentative D call: TRBD1 (5 bases). The source material was peripheral blood. The sequence was obtained from a woman older than 75 with acute or convalescent COVID-19. The CDR3 loop reads CASKRGVGGNTIYF. The CDR3 DNA follows: TGTGCCAGCAAACGGGGGGTTGGAGGAAACACCATATATTTT.